The T cell receptor (beta chain) under discussion was sequenced for a study of shared T cell receptors in the human thymus. The germline V gene encodes CDR1 MNHEY and CDR2 SMNVEV (reference sequence). This CDR3 has 14 residues. Trimming stripped 4 bases from V and 4 bases from J, with 13 bases between. Clones were read by immunoSEQ multiplex PCR, and TCRdb kept only the in-frame ones, dropping some. The sample contains around 730,000 clones, approximately 83% of which appear only once. Another study also made use of these data, one on human thymus T cells. According to that study: Thymic samples were excised during corrective heart operations. Highly overlapping thymic repertoires among unrelated individuals were reported in related research.

The origin of this receptor is a girl younger than two with a congenital heart defect. This chain uses TRBV27 with TRBJ1-1; D remains unclear. Material: thymocytes. The CDR3, as DNA: TGTGCCAGCAGTTGGGAAATCGGAGGCACTGAAGCTTTCTTT. Translating it yields CASSWEIGGTEAFF.